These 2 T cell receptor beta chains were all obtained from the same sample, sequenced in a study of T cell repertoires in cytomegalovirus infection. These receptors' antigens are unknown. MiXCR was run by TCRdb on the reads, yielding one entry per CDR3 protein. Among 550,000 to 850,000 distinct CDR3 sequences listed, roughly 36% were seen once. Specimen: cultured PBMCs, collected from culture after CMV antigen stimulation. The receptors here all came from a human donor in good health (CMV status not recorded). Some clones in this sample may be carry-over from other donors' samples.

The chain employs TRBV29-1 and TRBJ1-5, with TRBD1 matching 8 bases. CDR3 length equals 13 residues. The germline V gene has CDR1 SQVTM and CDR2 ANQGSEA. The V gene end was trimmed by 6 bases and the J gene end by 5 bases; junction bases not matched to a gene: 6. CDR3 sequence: CSVSGGADQPQHF. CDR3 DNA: TGCAGCGTGTCAGGGGGCGCAGATCAGCCCCAGCATTTT. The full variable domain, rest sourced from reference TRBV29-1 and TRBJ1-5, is SAVISQKPSRDICQRGTSLTIQCQVDSQVTMMFWYRQQPGQSLTLIATANQGSEATYESGFVIDKFPISRPNLTFSTLTVSNMSPEDSSIYLCSVSGGADQPQHFGDGTRLSIL.

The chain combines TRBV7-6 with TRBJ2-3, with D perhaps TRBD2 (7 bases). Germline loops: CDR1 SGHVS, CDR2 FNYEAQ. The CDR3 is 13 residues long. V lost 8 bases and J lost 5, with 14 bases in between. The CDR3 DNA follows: TGTGCCAGCTCCCGGGGGGCTATAGATACGCAGTATTTT. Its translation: CASSRGAIDTQYF.